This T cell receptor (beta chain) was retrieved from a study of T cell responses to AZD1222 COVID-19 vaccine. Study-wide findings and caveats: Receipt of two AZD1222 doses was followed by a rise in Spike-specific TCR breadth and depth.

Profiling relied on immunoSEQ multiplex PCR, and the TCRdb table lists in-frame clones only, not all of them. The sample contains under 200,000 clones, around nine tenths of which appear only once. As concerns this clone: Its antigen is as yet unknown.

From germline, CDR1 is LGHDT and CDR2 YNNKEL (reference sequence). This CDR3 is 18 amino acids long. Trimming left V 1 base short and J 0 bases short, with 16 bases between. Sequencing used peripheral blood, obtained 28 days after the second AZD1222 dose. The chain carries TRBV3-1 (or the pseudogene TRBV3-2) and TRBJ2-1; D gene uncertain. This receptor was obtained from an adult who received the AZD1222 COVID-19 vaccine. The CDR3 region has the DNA TGTGCCAGCAGCCAAGTGATTGGCGGATCCAGCTCCTACAATGAGCAGTTCTTC. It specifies CASSQVIGGSSSYNEQFF.